This passage covers 10 T cell receptor beta chains from one sample sequenced in a study of cytomegalovirus exposure and HLA in healthy donors (dated by TCRdb to the late 2010s). Library preparation was by the immunoSEQ multiplex PCR assay. For the multiplex PCR, a mixture combining 60 forward primers for TCR Vbeta segments and 13 reverse primers for TCR Jbeta segments was used. TCRdb stores this immuneACCESS table with in-frame sequences only. Part of the clones is absent; in the studies checked, under half of the shortfall reflects unresolved V genes, and no reason is known for the rest. This sample lists some 60,000 clones; 75% to 85% were detected once. The ten largest account for nearly 6% of the sample. The sample consisted of PBMCs. The receptors originated from a male donor in good health and CMV-seronegative.

A few counts support this clone. The chain combines TRBV15 with TRBJ1-6; TRBD1 matches at 10 bases. The ends lost 3 bases at V and 19 bases at J; junction bases unmatched: 15. CDR1 and CDR2 (germline): LNHNV, YYDKDF (reference sequence). CDR3 length: 15 residues. Here the CDR3 reads CATSSAGTGAPTPHF. The CDR3 DNA sequence: TGTGCCACCAGCAGTGCCGGGACAGGGGCCCCGACGCCTCACTTT.

The chain links TRBV11-2 to TRBJ2-3; TRBD2 might be the D (6 bases). Germline V gene sequence: CDR1 SGHAT, CDR2 FQNNGV. Trimming took 3 bases from V and 6 from J, leaving 19 bases between them. The CDR3 runs 16 residues. The chain's CDR3 is CASSFLSGRDRDTQYF. The CDR3 DNA reads as TGTGCCAGCAGCTTCCTTAGCGGCCGCGACCGGGATACGCAGTATTTT.

This clone showed up just a few times. The rearrangement links TRBV18 to TRBJ2-1; no definite D call. The V gene lost 6 bases and the J gene lost 0 bases, with 15 bases spanning the gap. The CDR3 totals 16 residues. Per germline, CDR1 KGHSH and CDR2 LQKENI. This CDR3 is CASSPGPASSYNEQFF. Written as DNA, the CDR3 is TGTGCCAGCTCCCCCGGCCCAGCGAGCTCCTACAATGAGCAGTTCTTC. Filled out from reference TRBV18 and TRBJ2-1, the complete variable domain reads NAGVMQNPRHLVRRRGQEARLRCSPMKGHSHVYWYRQLPEEGLKFMVYLQKENIIDESGMPKERFSAEFPKEGPSILRIQQVVRGDSAAYFCASSPGPASSYNEQFFGPGTRLTVL.

V gene TRBV7-3 combines with J gene TRBJ2-3; D possibly corresponds to TRBD1 (5 bases). CDR1 is SGHTA, CDR2 FQGTGA, per germline. CDR3 size: 13 residues. Deletions cut 1 base from V and 5 bases from J, with 7 bases between. The CDR3 here is CASSLKGEDTQYF. The CDR3 DNA follows: TGTGCCAGCAGCTTAAAAGGGGAAGATACGCAGTATTTT.

This clone is a singleton in its sample. The V call is TRBV5-1, the J call TRBJ1-2, with 7 bases that match TRBD1. This CDR3 is 14 amino acids long. The germline V gene encodes CDR1 SGHRS and CDR2 YFSETQ. J was trimmed by 4 bases and V by 4 bases; bases with no gene match: 7. The CDR3 nucleotides are TGCGCCAGCAGCACAGGGGACATTCTCTATGGCTACACCTTC. This sequence encodes CASSTGDILYGYTF.

The CDR3 nucleotides read TGTGCCAGTAGGGAGTCAGCAGACATTCAGTACTTC. The encoded protein is CASRESADIQYF. The J gene is TRBJ2-4, the V gene TRBV19; D unclear. The germline CDR1 and CDR2 sequences are LNHDA and SQIVND (reference sequence). The CDR3 covers 12 residues. V was trimmed by 6 bases and J by 8 bases, leaving 11 bases between them.

The chain recombines TRBV23-1 with TRBJ1-6; D not certain. TRBV23-1 is marked as an open reading frame, function uncertain. The V end lost 0 bases, the J end lost 4 bases, and 7 bases lay between the germline ends. The CDR3 extends over 15 amino acids. CDR3 nucleotides: TGCGCCAGCAGTCAATCTCCAGGATATAATTCACCCCTCCACTTT. Its protein product is CASSQSPGYNSPLHF.

The rearrangement links TRBV9 to TRBJ2-3; TRBD2 matches 10 bases. The CDR3 runs to 15 residues. Germline V gene data show CDR1 as SGDLS and CDR2 as YYNGEE. The trim removed 2 bases at V and 5 bases at J, leaving 5 bases unmatched. CDR3 sequence: CASSVSGGAGDTQYF. DNA of the CDR3: TGTGCCAGCAGCGTCAGCGGGGGGGCGGGAGATACGCAGTATTTT.

In its sample, this clone was seen a few times. V and J are TRBV5-1 and TRBJ2-3; 10 nucleotides match TRBD2. Germline V gene data show CDR1 as SGHRS and CDR2 as YFSETQ. The V segment lost 5 bases and the J segment 2 bases; nucleotides outside the gene matches: 8. This CDR3 is 16 amino acids long. The CDR3 region has the DNA TGCGCCAGCAGGGGTGGACTAGCGGAAAACACAGATACGCAGTATTTT. Its protein product is CASRGGLAENTDTQYF.

The rearrangement uses TRBV6-5 and TRBJ1-1, with D possibly TRBD1 on 5 matching bases. The CDR3 is 13 amino acids. The V end lost 5 bases, the J end lost 3 bases, and 10 bases lay between the germline ends. Germline CDR1 is MNHEY and CDR2 is SVGAGI. The CDR3 is CASSRGMDTEAFF. The CDR3 DNA is TGTGCCAGCAGTCGGGGGATGGACACTGAAGCTTTCTTT.